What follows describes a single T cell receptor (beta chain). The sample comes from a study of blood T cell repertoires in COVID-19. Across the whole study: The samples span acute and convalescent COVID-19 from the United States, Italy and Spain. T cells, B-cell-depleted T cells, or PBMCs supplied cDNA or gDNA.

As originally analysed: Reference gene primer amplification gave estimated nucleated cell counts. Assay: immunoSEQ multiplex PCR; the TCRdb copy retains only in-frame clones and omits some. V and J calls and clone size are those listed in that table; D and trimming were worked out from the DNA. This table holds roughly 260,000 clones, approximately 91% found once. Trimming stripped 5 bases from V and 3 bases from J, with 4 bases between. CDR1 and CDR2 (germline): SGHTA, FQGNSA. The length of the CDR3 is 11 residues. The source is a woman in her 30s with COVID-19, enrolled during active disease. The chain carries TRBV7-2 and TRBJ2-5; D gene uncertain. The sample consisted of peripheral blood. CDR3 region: CASSVKETQYF. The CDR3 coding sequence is TGTGCCAGCAGCGTAAAAGAGACCCAGTACTTC. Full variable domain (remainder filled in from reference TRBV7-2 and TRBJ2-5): GAGVSQSPSNKVTEKGKDVELRCDPISGHTALYWYRQSLGQGLEFLIYFQGNSAPDKSGLPSDRFSAERTGGSVSTLTIQRTQQEDSAVYLCASSVKETQYFGPGTRLLVL.